Listed below are T cell receptor beta chains from one sample, sequenced in a study of cytomegalovirus exposure and HLA in healthy donors. Here immunoSEQ multiplex PCR was the method, and the copy in TCRdb shows in-frame clones only, minus some. In the table there are approximately 300,000 clones, 84% of which are singletons. The sequenced sample consisted of PBMCs. The receptors were gathered from a woman in her thirties or forties in good health and CMV-seropositive. The CDR3 runs from the conserved cysteine through the conserved F or W. A D gene is named only where the DNA matches it firmly. Part of the rows lack a size; the others show once, few, many or a class for expanded clones.

d_call | clone_size | j_call | cdr3_length | v_call | cdr3_nt | cdr3_aa
TRBD2 | . | TRBJ2-7 | 15 | TRBV9 | TGTGCCAGCAGCCCAGCGGGGGCAAGTACCTACGAGCAGTACTTC | CASSPAGASTYEQYF
. | . | TRBJ1-1 | 15 | TRBV6-5 | TGTGCCAGCAGGTCCGAGGGGACAAGGAACACTGAAGCTTTCTTT | CASRSEGTRNTEAFF
. | . | TRBJ2-4 | 12 | TRBV18 | TGTGCCAGCTCACCACCGAGTGACATTCAGTACTTC | CASSPPSDIQYF
. | . | TRBJ2-1 | 15 | TRBV28 | TGTGCCAGCAGTCGGGGACTCGGCTCCTACAATGAGCAGTTCTTC | CASSRGLGSYNEQFF
. | few | TRBJ2-1 | 14 | TRBV7-9 | TGTGCCAGCAGCTTAATATCTTCCTACAATGAGCAGTTCTTC | CASSLISSYNEQFF
. | . | TRBJ1-1 | 13 | TRBV6-4 | TGTGCCAGCAGTGCGCTCGGGGGCACTGAAGCTTTCTTT | CASSALGGTEAFF
TRBD2 | . | TRBJ2-5 | 15 | TRBV13 | TGTGCCAGCAGCACCGGGACTAGCGGGCCCGGGACCCAGTACTTC | CASSTGTSGPGTQYF
TRBD2 | . | TRBJ2-1 | 15 | TRBV4-2 | TGTGCCAGCAGCCACCTAGCGGGAGCGATGGATGAGCAGTTCTTC | CASSHLAGAMDEQFF
TRBD2 | . | TRBJ2-7 | 15 | TRBV6-1 | TGTGCCAGTGACTCAGGGGGCCTAGCGGGAGACGAGCAGTACTTC | CASDSGGLAGDEQYF
TRBD2 | . | TRBJ2-1 | 16 | TRBV5-1 | TGCGCCAGCAGCTTGTGGCTAGCGGGAGAGGGGAATGAGCAGTTCTTC | CASSLWLAGEGNEQFF
. | once | TRBJ2-7 | 14 | TRBV4-2 | TGTGCCAGCAGCCAAGTTAGCCCCTCCTACGAGCAGTACTTC | CASSQVSPSYEQYF
. | . | TRBJ2-5 | 12 | TRBV28 | TGTGCCAGCAGTCAGGGCCAAGAGACCCAGTACTTC | CASSQGQETQYF
TRBD1 | . | TRBJ2-3 | 15 | TRBV19 | TGTGCCAGTAGTCCCCGGGACAGGGCCACAGATACGCAGTATTTT | CASSPRDRATDTQYF
. | once | TRBJ2-3 | 17 | TRBV7-3 | TGTGCCAGCAGTCCGGTAAGGGCGGGACCGAGCACAGATACGCAGTATTTT | CASSPVRAGPSTDTQYF
TRBD2 | . | TRBJ2-7 | 13 | TRBV10-2 | TGCGCCAGCAGTGGGGGGATGGGAGGGGAGCAGTACTTC | CASSGGMGGEQYF
TRBD1 | . | TRBJ1-1 | 18 | TRBV7-9 | TGTGCCAGCACCACCCCCCCCGGCCGGGACAGTCGCAACACTGAAGCTTTCTTT | CASTTPPGRDSRNTEAFF
TRBD2 | . | TRBJ2-1 | 15 | TRBV19 | TGTGCCACCATAAGTTTCGTCGGGACTAGAGGCGAGCAGTTCTTC | CATISFVGTRGEQFF
. | once | TRBJ1-5 | 15 | TRBV30 | TGTGCCTGGAGTGGTAAATCAGCGGGCAATCAGCCCCAGCATTTT | CAWSGKSAGNQPQHF
. | . | TRBJ1-2 | 13 | TRBV7-9 | TGTGCCAGCACCCCCCCCGGGGGGGATGGCTACACCTTC | CASTPPGGDGYTF
TRBD2 | . | TRBJ2-1 | 14 | TRBV11-3 | TGTGCCAGCAGCCCTCATAGCGGGATAAGTGAGCAGTTCTTC | CASSPHSGISEQFF
TRBD1 | . | TRBJ2-7 | 14 | TRBV13 | TGTGCCAGCAGCTTAGCGGGGACAGTCTACGAGCAGTACTTC | CASSLAGTVYEQYF
TRBD2 | . | TRBJ2-7 | 15 | TRBV11-3 | TGTGCCAGCAGCTTCGGCGGGAGCGTTACCTACGAGCAGTACTTC | CASSFGGSVTYEQYF
. | . | TRBJ2-7 | 16 | TRBV6-5 | TGTGCCAGCAGTTACCTCGGAGACTCGCGCCTCTACGAGCAGTACTTC | CASSYLGDSRLYEQYF
. | . | TRBJ1-6 | 15 | TRBV7-8 | TGTGCCAGCGGACTTGAAGCTGGGGATGGTTCACCCCTCCACTTT | CASGLEAGDGSPLHF
. | . | TRBJ1-2 | 14 | TRBV30 | TGTGCCTGGAGTGGGGCAGGCACTAACTATGGCTACACCTTC | CAWSGAGTNYGYTF
. | . | TRBJ2-3 | 17 | TRBV19 | TGTGCCAGTAGTATAGATCGGACACATGCTAGCACAGATACGCAGTATTTT | CASSIDRTHASTDTQYF
TRBD1 | . | TRBJ1-1 | 16 | TRBV11-2 | TGTGCCAGCAGCAGGGACAGGGGGCGAAGAAACACTGAAGCTTTCTTT | CASSRDRGRRNTEAFF
. | . | TRBJ2-3 | 15 | TRBV7-2 | TGTGCCAGCAGCTTACTTGTATCCGGGGCAGATACGCAGTATTTT | CASSLLVSGADTQYF
TRBD1 | . | TRBJ2-7 | 15 | TRBV15 | TGTGCCACCAGCAGAGGGGGACAGGGAATTTACGAGCAGTACTTC | CATSRGGQGIYEQYF
. | few | TRBJ1-2 | 11 | TRBV20-1 | TGCAGTGCGGGGGCAGACTATGGCTACACCTTC | CSAGADYGYTF
TRBD1 | . | TRBJ1-5 | 17 | TRBV27 | TGTGCCAGCAGTCTTACCGGGACAGGGGGGAGCAATCAGCCCCAGCATTTT | CASSLTGTGGSNQPQHF
. | . | TRBJ2-3 | 14 | TRBV29-1 | TGCAGCGTTGAGTTGGGAGGTGTAGGAGATACGCAGTATTTT | CSVELGGVGDTQYF
. | . | TRBJ1-1 | 13 | TRBV28 | TGTGCCAGCACCCGACACCCGAACACTGAAGCTTTCTTT | CASTRHPNTEAFF
TRBD1 | . | TRBJ1-3 | 15 | TRBV7-2 | TGTGCCAGCAGCTCAACAGGGGGCTCTGGAAACACCATATATTTT | CASSSTGGSGNTIYF
. | . | TRBJ1-1 | 13 | TRBV29-1 | TGCAGCGGGGTGCGGGGACCGAACACTGAAGCTTTCTTT | CSGVRGPNTEAFF
. | . | TRBJ1-1 | 11 | TRBV30 | TGTGCCTGGAGTAGTGGTATGAGGGCTTTCTTT | CAWSSGMRAFF
TRBD2 | . | TRBJ2-1 | 12 | TRBV2 | TGTGCCAGCAGACTAGCGGGAGATGAGCAGTTCTTC | CASRLAGDEQFF
. | . | TRBJ2-7 | 12 | TRBV7-9 | TGTGCCAGCAGCGCCGACGGGAACGAGCAGTACTTC | CASSADGNEQYF
. | . | TRBJ2-3 | 11 | TRBV20-1 | TGCAGTGCTACCACTTTTGATACGCAGTATTTT | CSATTFDTQYF
TRBD1 | . | TRBJ1-1 | 14 | TRBV19 | TGTGCCAGTAGTTTCGGACAGGGTCGAACTGAAGCTTTCTTT | CASSFGQGRTEAFF
TRBD1 | . | TRBJ2-7 | 13 | TRBV29-1 | TGCAGCGGGACCGGGACAGAGTCCTACGAGCAGTACTTC | CSGTGTESYEQYF
. | . | TRBJ1-2 | 14 | TRBV29-1 | TGCAGCGTTGAGACGGACAGCCCTAACTATGGCTACACCTTC | CSVETDSPNYGYTF
. | . | TRBJ2-4 | 17 | TRBV5-1 | TGCGCCAGCAGCTCTGACAGACTGGATTGGGCCAAAAACATTCAGTACTTC | CASSSDRLDWAKNIQYF
. | . | TRBJ1-1 | 13 | TRBV5-1 | TGCGCCAGCAGCTTGGAGGGCACAGGGTACGCTTTCTTT | CASSLEGTGYAFF
TRBD2 | . | TRBJ2-7 | 14 | TRBV7-9 | TGTGCCAGCAGCTTCTCAGCGGGAGCTTACGAGCAGTACTTC | CASSFSAGAYEQYF
. | . | TRBJ1-4 | 14 | TRBV5-1 | TGCGCCAGCAGCCCCGGGTCTTCTAAGGAAAAACTGTTTTTT | CASSPGSSKEKLFF
TRBD1 | . | TRBJ2-2 | 15 | TRBV4-2 | TGTGCCAGCAGCCGTGGGACAGGGGATACCGGGGAGCTGTTTTTT | CASSRGTGDTGELFF
TRBD1 | . | TRBJ1-1 | 15 | TRBV5-1 | TGCGCCAGCAGCTTTCTTCAGGGGGCTGGCACTGAAGCTTTCTTT | CASSFLQGAGTEAFF
. | . | TRBJ2-6 | 16 | TRBV7-9 | TGTTCCAGCACCTCCGCGACGCCCGGGACAAGGAACGTCCTGACTTTC | CSSTSATPGTRNVLTF
TRBD2 | few | TRBJ2-7 | 16 | TRBV28 | TGTGCCAGCAGTTTAGCTAGCGGGAGCTTCTCCTACGAGCAGTACTTC | CASSLASGSFSYEQYF
TRBD1 | few | TRBJ1-2 | 12 | TRBV30 | TGTGCCTGGAACAGGGGTCTTAGTGGCTACACCTTC | CAWNRGLSGYTF
. | . | TRBJ2-1 | 12 | TRBV25-1 | TGTGCCAGCAGTGAATACTCCCTTGAGCAGTTCTTC | CASSEYSLEQFF
TRBD2 | . | TRBJ2-1 | 15 | TRBV11-3 | TGTGCCAGCAGCCAGACTAGCGGGCGAGTTGGTGAGCAGTTCTTC | CASSQTSGRVGEQFF